Listed here is a single TCR beta chain. Its antigen is not identified. Only in-frame clones appear in the TCRdb table, and some are missing; sequencing was by immunoSEQ multiplex PCR. The data show 80,000 to 95,000 clones, with 87% seen just once and roughly 1.4% held by the top ten. These data belong to a study of OX40 agonist ivuxolimab in advanced cancers. Study context: Patients were roughly 83% male with ages roughly 23 to 79, mean about 60.

Drawing of blood for sampling happened at baseline, at cycle 4 day 1, and at cycle 7 day 1. The CDR3 length is 20 residues. Study results and caveats: Relatively little clonal expansion, among the lowest observed, appeared in partial responders at 0.1-3.0 mg/kg. Among the nonresponders, some also had low normalized T-cell clonal expansion.

The sequences come from CD4+ or CD8+ T cells sorted from blood, collected in a trial of the OX40 agonist ivuxolimab. This chain links TRBV21-1 with TRBJ2-2; the table's TRBD2 call for D was not verified on the DNA. TRBV21-1 is shown as a pseudogene. The clonotype was recovered from an adult with an advanced solid tumor such as melanoma, head and neck, liver or kidney cancer. CDR3 DNA: TGTGCCAGCAGCAAAGTGAGGGGTAGCGGGGGGATACATGACACCGGGGAGCTGTTTTTT. Translation gives CASSKVRGSGGIHDTGELFF.